The present entry profiles one T cell receptor (beta chain) with its context. V lost 4 bases, J lost 9 bases, and 10 bases stayed unmatched. There are 14 residues in the CDR3. The germline V gene encodes CDR1 SGHRS and CDR2 YFSETQ. The sample originates from a study of blood T cell repertoires in COVID-19. Study in general: Sites in the United States, Italy and Spain provided acute and convalescent COVID-19 samples. Sample material is recorded as cDNA or gDNA derived from T cells, B-cell-depleted T cells, or PBMCs.

In the authors' workflow: Amplification with reference gene primers provided the estimates of nucleated cell counts. Profiled with immunoSEQ multiplex PCR; TCRdb holds only in-frame clones, not every one. V and J calls and clone size come straight from that table; D and trimming were deduced from the DNA. The table shows around 200,000 clones, with 70% to 85% occurring only once. The sequence was obtained from a woman aged 45-60 years with acute or convalescent COVID-19. The sequenced sample was peripheral blood. The gene calls are TRBV5-1 and TRBJ2-7, with 10 bases fitting TRBD2. Written as DNA, the CDR3 is TGCGCCAGCAGCCCATTAGCGGGGGGTCTCACGCAGTACTTC. Protein: CASSPLAGGLTQYF.